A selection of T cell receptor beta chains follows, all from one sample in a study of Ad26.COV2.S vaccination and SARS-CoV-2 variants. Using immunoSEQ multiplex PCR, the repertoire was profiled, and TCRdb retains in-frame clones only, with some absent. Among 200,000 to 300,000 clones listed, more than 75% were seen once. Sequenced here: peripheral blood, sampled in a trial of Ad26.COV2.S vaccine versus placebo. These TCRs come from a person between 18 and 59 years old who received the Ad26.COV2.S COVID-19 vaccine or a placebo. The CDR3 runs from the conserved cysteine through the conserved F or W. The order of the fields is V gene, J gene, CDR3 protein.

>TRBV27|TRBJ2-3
CASSWTGGPDTQYF
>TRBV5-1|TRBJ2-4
CASSKGGPGNIQYF
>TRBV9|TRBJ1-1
CASTRGEWNTEAFF
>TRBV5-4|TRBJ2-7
CASSLKGGGAEQYF
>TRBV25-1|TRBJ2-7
CASSDTGTGGEQYF
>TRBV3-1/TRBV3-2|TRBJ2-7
CASSQEGRITYEQYF
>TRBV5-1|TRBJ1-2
CASSSWPDREGGYTF
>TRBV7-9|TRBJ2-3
CASSLTGFRTSGNADTQYF
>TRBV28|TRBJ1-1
CASSLGTGPISREAFF
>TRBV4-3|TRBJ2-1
CASSRAGLAAYNEQFF
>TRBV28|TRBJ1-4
CASSFLDRDREKLFF
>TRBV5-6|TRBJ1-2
CASSWTGNGYTF
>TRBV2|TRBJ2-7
CASGRRASYEQYF
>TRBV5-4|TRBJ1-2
CASSSGRGAVYGYTF
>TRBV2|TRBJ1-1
CASSEALGVGTEAFF
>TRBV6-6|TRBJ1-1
CASSYGRPRSTEAFF
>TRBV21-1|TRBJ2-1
CASSHPGRGIYNEQFF
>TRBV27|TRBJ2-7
CASSLRQQFYEQYF
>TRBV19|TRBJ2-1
CASSIQYNEQFF
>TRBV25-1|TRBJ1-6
CASSELGQDNSPLHF
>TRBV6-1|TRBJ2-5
CASSEHGTGRETQYF
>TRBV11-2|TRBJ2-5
CASSSLQGAGETQYF
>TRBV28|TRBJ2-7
CASSLPDTQGHPSYEQYF
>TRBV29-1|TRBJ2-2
CSVTGNVGTGELFF
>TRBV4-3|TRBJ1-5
CASSQGADQPQHF
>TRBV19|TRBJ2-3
CASSGTGGGAATQYF
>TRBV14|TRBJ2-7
CASSQGWQGSYEQYF
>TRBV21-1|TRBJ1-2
CASSLSSLRDSNYGYTF
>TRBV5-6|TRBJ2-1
CASSLEAEQFF
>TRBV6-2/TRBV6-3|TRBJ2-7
CASSYSQSQGARSFEQYF
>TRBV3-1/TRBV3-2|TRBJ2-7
CASSQDSGTGASYEQYF
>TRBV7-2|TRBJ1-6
CASSLMVLSGTEGSPLHF
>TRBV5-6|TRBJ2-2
CASSYGGELFF
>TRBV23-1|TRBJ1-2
CASSQRGDYGYTF
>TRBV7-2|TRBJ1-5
CASSPRTGQPQHF
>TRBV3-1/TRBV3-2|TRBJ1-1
CASRDHGKMNTEAFF
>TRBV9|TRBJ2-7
CASSVRTGEPYEQYF
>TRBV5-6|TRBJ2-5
CASSLATRGQETQYF
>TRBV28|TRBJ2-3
CASYGTISTDTQYF
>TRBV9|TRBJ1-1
CASSYTEGNTEAFF
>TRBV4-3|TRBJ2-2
CASSQRTGNTGELFF
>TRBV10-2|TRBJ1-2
CASSLQGFGDYTF
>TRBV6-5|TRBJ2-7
CASTSYDGQYF
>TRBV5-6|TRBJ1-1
CASSKDRGLDTEAFF
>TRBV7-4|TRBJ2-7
CASRDRGGEGYEQYF
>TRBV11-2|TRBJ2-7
CASSSIPKMTSESSYEQYF
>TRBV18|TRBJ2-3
CASSPPPGSDTQYF
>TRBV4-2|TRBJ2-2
CASSQLQGAGAGELFF
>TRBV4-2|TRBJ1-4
CASSRPGLNEKLFF
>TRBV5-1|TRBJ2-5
CASSTTSGGVSETQYF
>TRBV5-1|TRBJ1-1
CASSLVRGGANTEAFF
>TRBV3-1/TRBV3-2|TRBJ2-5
CASSPLQAGTSGRGREETQYF
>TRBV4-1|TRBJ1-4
CASRGISSNEKLFF